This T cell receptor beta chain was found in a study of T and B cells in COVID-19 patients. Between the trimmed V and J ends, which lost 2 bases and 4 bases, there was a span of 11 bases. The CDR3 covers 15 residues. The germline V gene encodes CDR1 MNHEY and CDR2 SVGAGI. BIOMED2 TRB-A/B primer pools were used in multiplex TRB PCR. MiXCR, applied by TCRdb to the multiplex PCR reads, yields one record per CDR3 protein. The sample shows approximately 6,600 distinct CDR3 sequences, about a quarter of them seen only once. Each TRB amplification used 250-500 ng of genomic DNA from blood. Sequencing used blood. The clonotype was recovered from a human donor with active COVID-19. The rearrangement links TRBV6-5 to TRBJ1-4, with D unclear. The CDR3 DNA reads TGTGCCAGCAGTTACGGCAGGAGTTATAATGAAAAACTGTTTTTT. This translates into CASSYGRSYNEKLFF.